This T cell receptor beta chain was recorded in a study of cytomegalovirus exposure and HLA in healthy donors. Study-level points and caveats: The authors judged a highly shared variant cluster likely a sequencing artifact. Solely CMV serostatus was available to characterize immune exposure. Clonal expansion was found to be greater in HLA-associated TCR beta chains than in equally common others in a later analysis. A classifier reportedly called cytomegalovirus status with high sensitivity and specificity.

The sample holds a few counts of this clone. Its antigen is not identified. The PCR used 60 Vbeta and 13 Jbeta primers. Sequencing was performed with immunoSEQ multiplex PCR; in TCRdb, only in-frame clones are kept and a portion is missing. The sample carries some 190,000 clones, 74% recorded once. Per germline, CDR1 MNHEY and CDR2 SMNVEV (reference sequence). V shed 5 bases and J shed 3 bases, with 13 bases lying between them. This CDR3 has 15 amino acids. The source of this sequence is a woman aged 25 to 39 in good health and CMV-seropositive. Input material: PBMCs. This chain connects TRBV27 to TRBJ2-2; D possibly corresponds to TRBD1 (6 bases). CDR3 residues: CASSPRGTDTGELFF. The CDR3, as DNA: TGTGCCAGCAGTCCCAGGGGTACGGACACCGGGGAGCTGTTTTTT.